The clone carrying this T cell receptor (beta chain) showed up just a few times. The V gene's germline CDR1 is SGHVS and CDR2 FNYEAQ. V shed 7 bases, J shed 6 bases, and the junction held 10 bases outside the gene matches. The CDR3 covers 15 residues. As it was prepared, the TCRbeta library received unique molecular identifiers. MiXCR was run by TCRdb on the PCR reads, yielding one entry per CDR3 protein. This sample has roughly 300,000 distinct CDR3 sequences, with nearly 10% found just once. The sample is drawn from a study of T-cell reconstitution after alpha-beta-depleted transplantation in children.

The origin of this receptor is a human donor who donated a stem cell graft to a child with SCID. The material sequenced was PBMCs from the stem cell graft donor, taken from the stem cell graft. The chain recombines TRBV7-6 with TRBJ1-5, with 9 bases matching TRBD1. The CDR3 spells CASILPGQGTQPQHF. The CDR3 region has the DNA TGTGCCAGCATCCTACCGGGACAGGGTACTCAGCCCCAGCATTTT.